Reported below is one T cell receptor (beta chain). Trimming removed 0 bases from V and 7 bases from J; junction bases left unmatched: 2. This CDR3 comprises 13 residues. Germline CDR1 is SGDLS and CDR2 is YYNGEE. After constant-region reverse-primer amplification, full-length variable regions underwent semi-nested PCR with Nested Universal Primer A. Using its own MiXCR run on the 5' RACE reads, TCRdb lists one record per CDR3 protein. The table lists roughly 40,000 distinct CDR3 sequences, 18% of them singletons, with 2.8% in the top ten. J is TRBJ1-2 and V is TRBV9, with 8 nucleotides matching TRBD1. The receptor was derived from a female donor with breast cancer. Sequencing was done on a sample of naive CD4+ T cells sorted from a lymph node. The subset here: naive CD4+ T cells, CD4+CD45RA+CD25-. The DNA for the CDR3 is TGTGCCAGCAGCGTAGCCAGGGGGCCTGGCTACACCTTC. Encoded protein: CASSVARGPGYTF.